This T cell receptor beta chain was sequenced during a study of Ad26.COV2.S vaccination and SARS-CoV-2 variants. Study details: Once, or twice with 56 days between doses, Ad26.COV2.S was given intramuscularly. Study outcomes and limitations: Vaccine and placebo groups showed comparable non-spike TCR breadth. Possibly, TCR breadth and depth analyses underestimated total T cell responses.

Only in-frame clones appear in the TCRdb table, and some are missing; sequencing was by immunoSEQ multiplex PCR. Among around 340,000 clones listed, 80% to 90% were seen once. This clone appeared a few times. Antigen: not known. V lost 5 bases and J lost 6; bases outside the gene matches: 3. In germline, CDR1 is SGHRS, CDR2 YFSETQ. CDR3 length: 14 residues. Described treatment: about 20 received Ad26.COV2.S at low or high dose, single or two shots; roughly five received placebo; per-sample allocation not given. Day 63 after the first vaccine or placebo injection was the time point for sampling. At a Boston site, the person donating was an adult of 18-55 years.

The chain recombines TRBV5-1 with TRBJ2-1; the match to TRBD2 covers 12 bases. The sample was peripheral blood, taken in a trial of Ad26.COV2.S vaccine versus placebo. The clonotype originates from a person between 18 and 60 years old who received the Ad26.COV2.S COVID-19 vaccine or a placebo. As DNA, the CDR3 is TGCGCCAGCAGAGCTAGCGGGGGGGCCAATGAGCAGTTCTTC. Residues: CASRASGGANEQFF.